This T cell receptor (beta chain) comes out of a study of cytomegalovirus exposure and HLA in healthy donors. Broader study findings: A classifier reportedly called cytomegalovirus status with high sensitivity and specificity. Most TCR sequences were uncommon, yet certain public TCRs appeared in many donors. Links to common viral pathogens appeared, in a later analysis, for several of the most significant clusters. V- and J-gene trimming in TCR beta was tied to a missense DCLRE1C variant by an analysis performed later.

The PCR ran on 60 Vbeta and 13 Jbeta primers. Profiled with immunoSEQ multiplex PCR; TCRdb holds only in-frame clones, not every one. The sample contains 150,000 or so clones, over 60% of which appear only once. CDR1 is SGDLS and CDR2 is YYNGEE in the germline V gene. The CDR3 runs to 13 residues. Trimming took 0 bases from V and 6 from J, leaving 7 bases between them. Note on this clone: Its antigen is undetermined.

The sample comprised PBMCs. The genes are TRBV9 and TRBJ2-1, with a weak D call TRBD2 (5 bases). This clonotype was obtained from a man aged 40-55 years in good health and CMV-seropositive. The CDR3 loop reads CASSVATSNEQFF. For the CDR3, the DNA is TGTGCCAGCAGCGTAGCCACTAGCAATGAGCAGTTCTTC.